The 18 T cell receptor beta chains below come from one sample, sequenced in a study of blood T cell repertoires in COVID-19. Assay used: immunoSEQ multiplex PCR; TCRdb lists only in-frame clones, some missing. The sample contains fewer than 40,000 clones, 88% of which appear only once. Sequencing used peripheral blood. The receptors shown here come from a man in his 70s with active COVID-19.

The chain is built from TRBV3-1 (or the pseudogene TRBV3-2) and TRBJ2-7; D may be TRBD1 (5 bases). The V end lost 0 bases, the J end lost 7 bases, and 13 bases lay between the germline ends. The CDR3 runs 14 residues. Germline V gives CDR1 LGHDT, CDR2 YNNKEL (reference sequence). The DNA of the CDR3 is TGTGCCAGCAGCCAAGATTGGGGCCGGTGGGAGCAGTACTTC. Its protein is CASSQDWGRWEQYF.

The rearrangement links TRBV28 to TRBJ2-7, with 7 bases aligning to TRBD2. Unmatched junction bases numbered 14, after V lost 5 bases and J lost 4 bases. Germline CDR1 is MDHEN and CDR2 is SYDVKM. This CDR3 is 16 amino acids long. CDR3 DNA sequence: TGTGCCAGCAGTCCCGATTGGGGGGGGTCCCTGTACGAGCAGTACTTC. Translating it yields CASSPDWGGSLYEQYF.

The chain uses TRBV19 and TRBJ2-7, with D possibly matching TRBD2 (6 bases). V shed 5 bases and J shed 7 bases, with 18 bases lying between them. This CDR3 is built from 14 residues. Germline lookup yields CDR1 LNHDA and CDR2 SQIVND (reference sequence). The CDR3, as DNA: TGTGCCAGTAGTCCAAGTTGGGGGGATCGGGAGCAGTACTTC. Its translation is CASSPSWGDREQYF.

There are a few counts of this clone. This sequence joins TRBV5-8 and TRBJ2-3, with 8 bases that match TRBD2. This CDR3 region has 17 residues. V gave up 4 bases and J gave up 5 bases; unmatched junction bases: 15. Germline values: CDR1 SGHTS, CDR2 YDEGEE. Here the CDR3 reads CASSLWKTGGGKDTQYF. For the CDR3, the DNA is TGTGCCAGCAGCCTTTGGAAGACGGGCGGGGGGAAAGATACGCAGTATTTT.

This CDR3 is CSATFGTGSGYTF. The CDR3 bases are TGCAGCGCTACTTTCGGGACAGGGAGCGGCTACACCTTC. The V gene is TRBV29-1, the J gene TRBJ1-2; 9 bases agree with TRBD1. V trimming: 7 bases; J trimming: 8 bases; junction bases outside the gene matches: 11. This CDR3 is 13 amino acids long. Germline CDR1 is SQVTM and CDR2 is ANQGSEA.

The chain employs TRBV7-2 and TRBJ2-7; D unresolved. V lost 7 bases and J lost 2, with 15 bases in between. CDR1 is SGHTA and CDR2 is FQGNSA in the germline V gene. The CDR3 totals 14 residues. This chain's CDR3 is CASKLRFQAYEQYF. CDR3 nucleotide sequence: TGTGCCAGCAAATTACGATTTCAGGCCTACGAGCAGTACTTC.

The gene calls are TRBV15 and TRBJ1-2; D not certain. The CDR3 runs 12 residues. Germline CDR1 reads LNHNV; CDR2 reads YYDKDF (reference sequence). Trimming shortened V by 5 bases and J by 4 bases, and 8 bases separated the two germline ends. The CDR3 sequence is CATSQRFYGYTF. The CDR3 bases are TGTGCCACCAGCCAGCGTTTCTATGGCTACACCTTC. Complete variable domain (other parts from reference TRBV15 and TRBJ1-2): DAMVIQNPRYQVTQFGKPVTLSCSQTLNHNVMYWYQQKSSQAPKLLFHYYDKDFNNEADTPDNFQSRRPNTSFCFLDIRSPGLGDTAMYLCATSQRFYGYTFGSGTRLTVV.

The rearrangement links TRBV9 to TRBJ1-5; D is uncertain. Trimming cost V 7 bases and J 0 bases, with 8 bases left between them. The CDR3 is made up of 13 amino acids. CDR1 SGDLS and CDR2 YYNGEE come from the germline V gene. CDR3: CASGSHSNQPQHF. The CDR3 coding sequence is TGTGCCAGCGGGAGTCATAGCAATCAGCCCCAGCATTTT.

The chain couples TRBV7-8 to TRBJ2-7; no clear D gene. Germline V gives CDR1 SGHVS, CDR2 FQNEAQ. The ends were cut back, 1 base at V and 8 bases at J, with 15 bases in the middle. The CDR3 is 14 residues long. The CDR3 DNA follows: TGTGCCAGCAGCTTAGAAGCTAGTTTTCCCCAGCAGTACTTC. Translation: CASSLEASFPQQYF.

The V call is TRBV6-5, the J call TRBJ2-7; 9 bases are shared with TRBD1. The V gene's germline CDR1 is MNHEY and CDR2 SVGAGI. V shed 6 bases, J shed 0 bases, and the junction held 6 bases outside the gene matches. This CDR3 spans 15 amino acids. As DNA, the CDR3 is TGTGCCAGCAGCTATGGGACAGGGTACTCCTACGAGCAGTACTTC. Translating gives CASSYGTGYSYEQYF.

The V gene is TRBV12-3 or TRBV12-4, the J gene TRBJ1-1, with D unresolved. This CDR3 has 12 residues. Between the trimmed V and J ends, which lost 6 bases and 11 bases, there was a span of 16 bases. The CDR3 region has the DNA TGTGCCAGCAGCCCTCGGCAGGCTCGGGCTTTCTTT. Translating it yields CASSPRQARAFF.

This chain joins TRBV27 and TRBJ2-7; D might be TRBD2 (6 bases). Germline V gene lookup returns CDR1 MNHEY and CDR2 SMNVEV (reference sequence). Trimming pared 5 bases from V and 5 bases from J, leaving 19 bases between. CDR3 length: 15 amino acids. The CDR3: CASSPRGQGLNEQYF. CDR3 DNA sequence: TGTGCCAGCAGTCCCCGAGGGCAGGGACTTAACGAGCAGTACTTC.

The chain combines TRBV7-2 with TRBJ1-5, with 7 bases identical to TRBD1. The germline V gene has CDR1 SGHTA and CDR2 FQGNSA. This CDR3 region has 17 residues. With V trimmed by 1 base and J by 2 bases, 8 bases remained unmatched. The CDR3 loop reads CASSLGQGVFGNQPQHF. The CDR3 coding sequence is TGTGCCAGCAGCTTAGGCCAGGGGGTGTTTGGCAATCAGCCCCAGCATTTT.

This clone was detected a few times. This rearrangement joins TRBV3-1 (or the pseudogene TRBV3-2) to TRBJ2-7, with D possibly matching TRBD2 (7 bases). V was shortened by 4 bases and J by 5 bases, with 18 bases between the two germline ends. Germline V gene lookup returns CDR1 LGHDT and CDR2 YNNKEL (reference sequence). The CDR3 runs 15 residues. CDR3 DNA: TGTGCCAGCAGCCTCCTGGGAGGGGGTATCAACGAGCAGTACTTC. Amino acid sequence: CASSLLGGGINEQYF.

This clone was detected once. The chain employs TRBV4-3 and TRBJ2-1; 9 nucleotides agree with TRBD2. Per the germline V gene, CDR1 is LGHNA and CDR2 is YSLEER. This CDR3 spans 16 amino acids. V lost 4 bases, J lost 7 bases, and 11 bases stayed unmatched. CDR3 nucleotide sequence: TGCGCCAGCAGCCTGGAACTAGCGGGTGCCGGGAATGAGCAGTTCTTC. Translation: CASSLELAGAGNEQFF.

This clone appeared a few times. The chain has TRBV19 and TRBJ1-5; tentative D call: TRBD1 (6 bases). Germline V gene sequence: CDR1 LNHDA, CDR2 SQIVND (reference sequence). The CDR3 loop spans 13 amino acids. Trimming removed 7 bases from V and 6 bases from J, with 13 bases in between. The CDR3 nucleotides read TGTGCCAGTAATGGGGGGGGCGGTCAGCCCCAGCATTTT. Its protein is CASNGGGGQPQHF.

This clone was found once. The genes are TRBV14 and TRBJ1-2; D gene unclear. Per the germline V gene, CDR1 is SGHDN and CDR2 is FVKESK. V gave up 1 base and J gave up 8 bases, with 14 bases separating them. The CDR3 covers 14 residues. The CDR3 coding sequence is TGTGCCAGCAGCCAAGGGGCAGCCCACGGCGGCTACACCTTC. Translation gives CASSQGAAHGGYTF.

V and J are TRBV19 and TRBJ1-2; 8 bases fit TRBD1. Unmatched junction bases numbered 4, after V lost 4 bases and J lost 0 bases. The CDR3 is 15 residues long. CDR1 and CDR2 from the germline V gene are LNHDA and SQIVND (reference sequence). In nucleotides, the CDR3 is TGTGCCAGTAGTAATCAGGGGGCAGCTAACTATGGCTACACCTTC. It specifies CASSNQGAANYGYTF.